Included here is one T cell receptor beta chain sequence, with context. The data are from a study of T cell changes during pregnancy in multiple sclerosis. The CDR3 length is 15 residues. V shed 0 bases and J shed 7 bases, with 14 bases lying between them. In germline, CDR1 is SGDLS, CDR2 YYNGEE. Here immunoSEQ multiplex PCR was the method, and the copy in TCRdb shows in-frame clones only, minus some. Of 35,000 to 50,000 clones listed, around 90% were seen once; the top ten hold more than 0.95%. The source was CD4+ T cells from peripheral blood mononuclear cells, collected in the second trimester of pregnancy. The sequence was obtained from a female donor with multiple sclerosis, enrolled in a pregnancy study. The gene calls are TRBV9 and TRBJ1-3, with D maybe TRBD1 (5 bases). The CDR3: CASSVEGPTANTIYF. DNA for the CDR3: TGTGCCAGCAGCGTAGAGGGGCCAACCGCCAACACCATATATTTT. The whole variable domain, remainder taken from reference TRBV9 and TRBJ1-3, is DSGVTQTPKHLITATGQRVTLRCSPRSGDLSVYWYQQSLDQGLQFLIQYYNGEERAKGNILERFSAQQFPDLHSELNLSSLELGDSALYFCASSVEGPTANTIYFGEGSWLTVV.